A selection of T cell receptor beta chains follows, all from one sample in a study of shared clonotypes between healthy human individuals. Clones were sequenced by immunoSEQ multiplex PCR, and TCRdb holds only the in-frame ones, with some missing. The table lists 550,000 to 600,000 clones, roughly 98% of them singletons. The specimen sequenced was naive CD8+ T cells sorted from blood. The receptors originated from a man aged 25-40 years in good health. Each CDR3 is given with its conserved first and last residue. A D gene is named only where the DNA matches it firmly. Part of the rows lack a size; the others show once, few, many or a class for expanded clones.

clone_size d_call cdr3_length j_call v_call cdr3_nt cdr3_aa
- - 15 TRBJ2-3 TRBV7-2 TGTGCCAGCAGCTTAGCGCCTACGAGCACAGATACGCAGTATTTT CASSLAPTSTDTQYF
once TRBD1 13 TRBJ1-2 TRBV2 TGTGCCAGCAGTGGATTACAGGGGAATGGCTACACCTTC CASSGLQGNGYTF
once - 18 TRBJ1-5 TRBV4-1 TGCGCCAGCAGCCGGGACGATTCGGACAGCTATAGCAATCAGCCCCAGCATTTT CASSRDDSDSYSNQPQHF
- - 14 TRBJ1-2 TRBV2 TGTGCCAGCGTGAAGGACCTGGGCTACGATGGCTACACCTTC CASVKDLGYDGYTF
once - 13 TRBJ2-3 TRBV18 TGTGCCAGCTCACCATCGAGCACAGATACGCAGTATTTT CASSPSSTDTQYF
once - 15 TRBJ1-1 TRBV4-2 TGTGCCAGCAGCCAAGAGCGGCAGATGAACACTGAAGCTTTCTTT CASSQERQMNTEAFF
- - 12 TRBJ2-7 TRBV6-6 TGTGCCAGCAGGCAGGGTGCCTACGAGCAGTACTTC CASRQGAYEQYF
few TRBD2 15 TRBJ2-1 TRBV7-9 TGTGCCAGCAGCGCTAGCGGGAGCTCCTACAATGAGCAGTTCTTC CASSASGSSYNEQFF
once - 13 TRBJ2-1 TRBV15 TGTGCCACCAGCAGAGAGTTAGGGGACCAGCAGTTCTTC CATSRELGDQQFF
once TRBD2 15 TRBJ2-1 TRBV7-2 TGTGCCAGCAGCTCACGACTAGCGGGAGAGGGTGAGCAGTTCTTC CASSSRLAGEGEQFF
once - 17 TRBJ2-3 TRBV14 TGTGCCAGCAGCCCCGGAGCGACTAGGCTAGCCACAGATACGCAGTATTTT CASSPGATRLATDTQYF
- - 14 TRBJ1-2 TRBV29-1 TGCAGCGTTGACGAAGGCCGGGGGCACTATGGCTACACCTTC CSVDEGRGHYGYTF
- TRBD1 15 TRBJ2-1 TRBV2 TGTGCCAGCAGTGATAGTTTGACAGGGGACAATGAGCAGTTCTTC CASSDSLTGDNEQFF
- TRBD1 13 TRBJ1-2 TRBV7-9 TGTGCCAGCAGCTTAGGGGACAGCGATGGCTACACCTTC CASSLGDSDGYTF
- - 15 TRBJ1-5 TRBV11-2 TGTGCCAGCAGCTTAGAGTCTACTACAAATCAGCCCCAGCATTTT CASSLESTTNQPQHF
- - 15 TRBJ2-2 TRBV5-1 TGCGCCAGCAGCTTGACACAGGGGAGGACCGGGGAGCTGTTTTTT CASSLTQGRTGELFF